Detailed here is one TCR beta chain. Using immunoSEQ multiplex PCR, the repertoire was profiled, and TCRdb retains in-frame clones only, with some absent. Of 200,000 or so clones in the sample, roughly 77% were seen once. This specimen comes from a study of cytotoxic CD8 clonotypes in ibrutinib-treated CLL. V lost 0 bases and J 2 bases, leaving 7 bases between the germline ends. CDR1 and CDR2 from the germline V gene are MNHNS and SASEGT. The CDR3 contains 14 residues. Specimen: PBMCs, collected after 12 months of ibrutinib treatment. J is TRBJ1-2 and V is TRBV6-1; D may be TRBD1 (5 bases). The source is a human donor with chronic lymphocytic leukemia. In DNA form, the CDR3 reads TGTGCCAGCAGTGAAGCCGGGGGGAACTATGGCTACACCTTC. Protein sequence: CASSEAGGNYGYTF.